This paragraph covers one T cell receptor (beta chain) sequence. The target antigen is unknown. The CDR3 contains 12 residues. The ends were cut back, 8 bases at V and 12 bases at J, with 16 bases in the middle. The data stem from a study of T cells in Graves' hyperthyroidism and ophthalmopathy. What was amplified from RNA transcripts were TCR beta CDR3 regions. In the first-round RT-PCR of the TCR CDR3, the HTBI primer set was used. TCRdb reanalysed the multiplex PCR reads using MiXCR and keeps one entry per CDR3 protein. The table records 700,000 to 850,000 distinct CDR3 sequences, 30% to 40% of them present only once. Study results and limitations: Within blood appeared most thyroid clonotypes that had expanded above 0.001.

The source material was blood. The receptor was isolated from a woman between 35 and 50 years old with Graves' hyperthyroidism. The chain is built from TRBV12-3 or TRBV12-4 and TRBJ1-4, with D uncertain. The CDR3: CASGQGGEELFF. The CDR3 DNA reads TGTGCCAGCGGGCAAGGCGGGGAAGAACTGTTTTTT.